The 26 T cell receptor beta chains below come from one sample, sequenced in a study of EBV T-cell therapy then PD-1 blockade in nasopharyngeal carcinoma. Stated treatment: AdE1-LMPpoly-expanded autologous EBV-specific T-cell therapy followed by anti-PD-1 nivolumab. Libraries were prepared by immunoSEQ multiplex PCR; TCRdb keeps only in-frame clonotypes and omits some of them. This table has roughly 22,000 clones, under 90% appearing once. The antigens of these receptors remain unknown. The input for sequencing was CD8+ T cells from blood, taken at day -245 from a patient whose treatment included autologous EBV-specific T cells and nivolumab. These receptors originate from a man aged 40-55 years with nasopharyngeal carcinoma.

This clone was recorded once. The rearrangement joins TRBV5-5 to TRBJ1-3; D call uncertain. The CDR3 sequence is 15 residues long. V lost 5 bases and J 0 bases, leaving 12 bases between the germline ends. Per the germline V gene, CDR1 is SGHKS and CDR2 is YYEKEE (reference sequence). The CDR3 is CASSLFPDSGNTIYF. The DNA for the CDR3 is TGTGCCAGCAGTCTGTTCCCGGACTCTGGAAACACCATATATTTT.

The chain links TRBV5-4 to TRBJ2-7; TRBD1 matches 9 bases. The length of the CDR3 is 15 residues. Germline assignment: CDR1 SGHNT and CDR2 YYREEE (reference sequence). V shed 4 bases, J shed 2 bases, and the junction held 7 bases outside the gene matches. CDR3 residues: CASSVPGQGPYEQYF. For the CDR3, the DNA is TGTGCCAGCAGCGTACCGGGACAGGGACCCTACGAGCAGTACTTC.

J is TRBJ1-5 and V is TRBV9, with D possibly TRBD1 on 5 matching bases. CDR1 and CDR2 from the germline V gene are SGDLS and YYNGEE. The CDR3 covers 13 residues. V lost 0 bases to trimming and J lost 7 bases, with 8 bases between them. The CDR3 bases are TGTGCCAGCAGCGTAGGGAGGGACCAGCCCCAGCATTTT. Translated, it gives CASSVGRDQPQHF.

The CDR3 reads CASSPEGWGVNTEAFF. In nucleotides, the CDR3 is TGTGCCAGCAGCCCCGAAGGTTGGGGCGTGAACACTGAAGCTTTCTTT. The V and J genes are TRBV5-6 and TRBJ1-1, with D perhaps TRBD1 (5 bases). Germline CDR1 and CDR2: SGHDT and YYEEEE. CDR3 size: 16 residues. Between the trimmed V and J ends, which lost 4 bases and 0 bases, there was a span of 16 bases.

This clone was observed a handful of times. This specimen includes other DNA sequences encoding the same CDR3. V and J are TRBV6-4 and TRBJ2-3; 13 bases align to TRBD2. The germline CDR1 and CDR2 sequences are MRHNA and SNTAGT. J gave up 4 bases and V 4 bases, and 2 bases lay outside the gene matches. CDR3 length equals 15 residues. CDR3 coding DNA: TGTGCCAGCAGTGGGACTAGCGGGGGCGCAGATACGCAGTATTTT. Protein: CASSGTSGGADTQYF.

The rearrangement joins TRBV5-1 to TRBJ1-1; 7 nucleotides align to TRBD1. Germline values: CDR1 SGHRS, CDR2 YFSETQ. The CDR3 is 15 residues long. V was clipped by 2 bases and J by 0 bases; unmatched bases: 4. The CDR3 nucleotides are TGCGCCAGCAGCTTCCTTACAGGGGTGAACACTGAAGCTTTCTTT. Its translation: CASSFLTGVNTEAFF.

The chain links TRBV6-2 or TRBV6-3 to TRBJ2-7; D is unclear. This CDR3 spans 15 amino acids. Germline loops: CDR1 MNHEY, CDR2 SVGEGT. The V end lost 6 bases, the J end lost 2 bases, and 17 bases lay between the germline ends. CDR3 sequence reads: CASSNLPDGAYEQYF. The CDR3 region has the DNA TGTGCCAGCAGCAACCTCCCCGATGGGGCCTACGAGCAGTACTTC.

The genes are TRBV7-2 and TRBJ2-2; D gene ambiguous. The CDR3 has 14 amino acids. The V gene's germline CDR1 is SGHTA and CDR2 FQGNSA. V lost 1 base, J lost 4 bases, and 7 bases lay in between. CDR3 DNA: TGTGCCAGCAGCTTAGATCTCGGCACCGGGGAGCTGTTTTTT. Protein: CASSLDLGTGELFF. The full variable domain, completed using reference TRBV7-2 and TRBJ2-2, is GAGVSQSPSNKVTEKGKDVELRCDPISGHTALYWYRQSLGQGLEFLIYFQGNSAPDKSGLPSDRFSAERTGGSVSTLTIQRTQQEDSAVYLCASSLDLGTGELFFGEGSRLTVL.

The V call is TRBV6-1, the J call TRBJ2-1; weak D call: TRBD2 (5 bases). Germline values: CDR1 MNHNS, CDR2 SASEGT. Trimming took 0 bases from V and 0 from J, leaving 9 bases between them. CDR3 length: 16 amino acids. CDR3 protein: CASSEATGSSYNEQFF. For the CDR3, the DNA is TGTGCCAGCAGTGAAGCGACTGGGAGCTCCTACAATGAGCAGTTCTTC.

The chain recombines TRBV7-3 with TRBJ2-7, with D possibly being TRBD2 (6 bases). Per germline, CDR1 SGHTA and CDR2 FQGTGA. The V and J ends lost 2 bases and 0 bases respectively, with 11 bases between them. CDR3 length equals 15 residues. CDR3 amino acids: CASSLEASDSYEQYF. The CDR3 DNA reads TGTGCCAGCAGCTTAGAGGCTAGCGACTCCTACGAGCAGTACTTC.

The chain combines TRBV19 with TRBJ1-1; 8 bases agree with TRBD1. Trimming at V came to 10 bases and at J to 5 bases, leaving 9 bases not matched to a gene. The V gene's germline CDR1 is LNHDA and CDR2 SQIVND (reference sequence). The CDR3 extends over 13 amino acids. The CDR3 nucleotides read TGTGCCACCTTCGGCAGGGGGCTTACTGAAGCTTTCTTT. This codes for CATFGRGLTEAFF.

The chain recombines TRBV29-1 with TRBJ1-3; TRBD1 matches at 7 bases. In germline, CDR1 is SQVTM, CDR2 ANQGSEA. This CDR3 contains 14 residues. The V segment lost 7 bases and the J segment 0 bases; nucleotides outside the gene matches: 6. The CDR3 reads CSATDRFSGNTIYF. CDR3 sequence (DNA): TGCAGCGCAACGGACAGGTTCTCTGGAAACACCATATATTTT.

The chain has TRBV7-3 and TRBJ2-3; 10 nucleotides match TRBD2. Per the germline V gene, CDR1 is SGHTA and CDR2 is FQGTGA. The length of the CDR3 is 18 residues. The V segment lost 3 bases and the J segment 2 bases; nucleotides outside the gene matches: 11. CDR3 region: CASSFNPSGLAATDTQYF. CDR3 nucleotides: TGTGCCAGCAGCTTTAACCCCTCCGGACTAGCGGCCACAGATACGCAGTATTTT. Complete variable domain (other parts from reference TRBV7-3 and TRBJ2-3): GAGVSQTPSNKVTEKGKYVELRCDPISGHTALYWYRQSLGQGPEFLIYFQGTGAADDSGLPNDRFFAVRPEGSVSTLKIQRTERGDSAVYLCASSFNPSGLAATDTQYFGPGTRLTVL.

J is TRBJ2-7 and V is TRBV5-1; TRBD1 agrees at 8 bases. V was clipped by 0 bases and J by 4 bases; unmatched bases: 3. The CDR3 runs to 14 residues. Germline V lookup: CDR1 SGHRS, CDR2 YFSETQ. The CDR3 DNA sequence: TGCGCCAGCAGCTTGGCAGGGGGCAAGTACGAGCAGTACTTC. Its translation is CASSLAGGKYEQYF.

V gene TRBV7-9 combines with J gene TRBJ2-2, with D unresolved. Germline V gene lookup returns CDR1 SEHNR and CDR2 FQNEAQ (reference sequence). This CDR3 is built from 14 residues. V was clipped by 1 base and J by 6 bases, with 9 bases between them. The CDR3 DNA sequence: TGTGCCAGCAGCTTAGTTGGTGGATCCGGGGAGCTGTTTTTT. It translates to CASSLVGGSGELFF.

Only one count was recorded for this clone. The chain uses TRBV4-1 and TRBJ2-1; TRBD2 agrees at 10 bases. Germline V gives CDR1 MGHRA, CDR2 YSYEKL. The CDR3 sequence is 15 residues long. V trimming: 2 bases; J trimming: 8 bases; junction bases outside the gene matches: 6. The CDR3 nucleotides are TGCGCCAGCAGCCAACCAAGCGGGGGGGGACATGAGCAGTTCTTC. This sequence encodes CASSQPSGGGHEQFF.

V and J are TRBV6-4 and TRBJ2-2, with TRBD2 identical over 7 bases. The V segment lost 5 bases and the J segment 5 bases; nucleotides outside the gene matches: 8. The CDR3 length is 15 residues. The V gene's germline CDR1 is MRHNA and CDR2 SNTAGT. The CDR3, as DNA: TGTGCCAGCAGTAGAACTAGCGACATTACCGGGGAGCTGTTTTTT. It encodes CASSRTSDITGELFF.

This chain links TRBV6-2 or TRBV6-3 with TRBJ2-2; 9 nucleotides agree with TRBD1. This CDR3 is 15 amino acids long. Germline lookup yields CDR1 MNHEY and CDR2 SVGEGT. The trim removed 5 bases at V and 3 bases at J, leaving 4 bases unmatched. The CDR3 region is CASSPGTGHTGELFF. CDR3 DNA: TGTGCCAGCAGTCCCGGGACAGGGCACACCGGGGAGCTGTTTTTT.

This clone appeared a few times. The chain couples TRBV4-3 to TRBJ2-3; D might be TRBD2 (6 bases). Per the germline V gene, CDR1 is LGHNA and CDR2 is YSLEER. Trimming pared 0 bases from V and 6 bases from J, leaving 22 bases between. This CDR3 comprises 18 residues. The CDR3 sequence: CASSQDLSGGLLSDTQYF. The CDR3 bases are TGCGCCAGCAGCCAAGATCTTAGCGGAGGCCTCTTATCGGATACGCAGTATTTT.

This chain uses TRBV5-1 with TRBJ2-3; 7 positions match TRBD2. Germline V gene sequence: CDR1 SGHRS, CDR2 YFSETQ. The CDR3 is 13 residues long. With V trimmed by 4 bases and J by 2 bases, 1 base remained unmatched. The chain's CDR3 is CASSGGDTDTQYF. DNA for the CDR3: TGCGCCAGCAGCGGGGGGGACACAGATACGCAGTATTTT. The entire variable domain, with the rest obtained from reference TRBV5-1 and TRBJ2-3, is as follows: KAGVTQTPRYLIKTRGQQVTLSCSPISGHRSVSWYQQTPGQGLQFLFEYFSETQRNKGNFPGRFSGRQFSNSRSEMNVSTLELGDSALYLCASSGGDTDTQYFGPGTRLTVL.

The chain joins TRBV9 to TRBJ1-1; the match to TRBD1 covers 7 bases. The CDR3 contains 14 residues. The V gene end was trimmed by 3 bases and the J gene end by 5 bases; junction bases not matched to a gene: 7. CDR1 and CDR2 from the germline V gene are SGDLS and YYNGEE. This CDR3 is CASSAGQLETEAFF. The CDR3 DNA sequence: TGTGCCAGCAGCGCGGGACAGCTGGAAACTGAAGCTTTCTTT. The variable domain in full, completed from reference TRBV9 and TRBJ1-1, reads DSGVTQTPKHLITATGQRVTLRCSPRSGDLSVYWYQQSLDQGLQFLIQYYNGEERAKGNILERFSAQQFPDLHSELNLSSLELGDSALYFCASSAGQLETEAFFGQGTRLTVV.

The rearrangement uses TRBV27 and TRBJ1-4, with 10 positions matching TRBD1. Germline trimming cut 2 bases from V and 5 bases from J; bases unmatched to any gene: 5. The CDR3 is made up of 16 amino acids. CDR1 is MNHEY, CDR2 SMNVEV, per germline (reference sequence). The DNA of the CDR3 is TGTGCCAGCAGTTTAGCGCCGGGACAGGGGAATGAAAAACTGTTTTTT. It yields the protein CASSLAPGQGNEKLFF.

This chain connects TRBV14 to TRBJ2-3; 7 bases map to TRBD1. There are 13 residues in the CDR3. Germline lookup yields CDR1 SGHDN and CDR2 FVKESK. V gave up 4 bases and J gave up 5 bases; unmatched junction bases: 3. In DNA, the CDR3 is TGTGCCAGCAGCCGGGACAGCCTAGATACGCAGTATTTT. Translating gives CASSRDSLDTQYF.

The rearrangement links TRBV5-4 to TRBJ2-7, with a possible D match to TRBD1 (6 bases). Germline V lookup: CDR1 SGHNT, CDR2 YYREEE (reference sequence). V was pared by 5 bases and J by 3 bases, with 18 bases between. CDR3 length equals 15 residues. The CDR3 spells CASSPLGTQLYEQYF. CDR3 DNA: TGTGCCAGCAGTCCACTGGGGACACAACTCTACGAGCAGTACTTC.

This clone was counted a single time. The rearrangement joins TRBV12-3 or TRBV12-4 to TRBJ2-2, with D uncertain. CDR3 size: 11 residues. V was cut by 5 bases and J by 7 bases, with 5 bases left in between. The CDR3 loop reads CASSHIGELFF. The DNA of the CDR3 is TGTGCCAGCAGTCACATCGGGGAGCTGTTTTTT.

The chain carries TRBV9 and TRBJ2-7; D ambiguous. This CDR3 is 14 amino acids long. The V end lost 1 base, the J end lost 0 bases, and 8 bases lay between the germline ends. Per the germline V gene, CDR1 is SGDLS and CDR2 is YYNGEE. CDR3 protein: CASSVSPGSYEQYF. CDR3 sequence (DNA): TGTGCCAGCAGCGTAAGTCCAGGCTCCTACGAGCAGTACTTC.